These T cell receptor beta chains were read from a single sample in a study of blood T cell repertoires in COVID-19. Repertoires were generated with immunoSEQ multiplex PCR, while TCRdb's copy carries only in-frame clones and drops some. The sample yields about 37,000 clones, roughly nine tenths seen once. The sample taken for sequencing was peripheral blood. These receptors came from a human donor in a cohort sampled during active COVID-19. Each CDR3 is given with its conserved first and last residue. The order of the fields is J gene, V gene, clone size, D gene, CDR3 DNA, CDR3 protein. D genes are given only for firm matches. Where a row states a size, it is once, few, many or the class of an expanded clone; other rows omit it.

J gene: TRBJ2-7
V gene: TRBV6-5
clone size: once
D gene: TRBD2
CDR3 DNA: TGTGCCAGCAGACGTAGGCGGGAGGGGGCCGAGCAGTACTTC
CDR3 protein: CASRRRREGAEQYF

J gene: TRBJ1-5
V gene: TRBV30
clone size: NA
D gene: NA
CDR3 DNA: TGTGCCTGGAGTCTGGGTGACAGTAGCAATCAGCCCCAGCATTTT
CDR3 protein: CAWSLGDSSNQPQHF

J gene: TRBJ1-1
V gene: TRBV7-2
clone size: NA
D gene: TRBD1
CDR3 DNA: TGTGCCAGCAGCTTAGTCTGGGGACAGGGGGCTGAAGCTTTCTTT
CDR3 protein: CASSLVWGQGAEAFF

J gene: TRBJ1-1
V gene: TRBV9
clone size: once
D gene: NA
CDR3 DNA: TGTGCCAGCAGCGGTCGGGTGAACACTGAAGCTTTCTTT
CDR3 protein: CASSGRVNTEAFF

J gene: TRBJ2-1
V gene: TRBV5-1
clone size: NA
D gene: NA
CDR3 DNA: TGCGCCAGCAGCTTGGGTTTCAGGGTAAGAGGCAATGAGCAGTTCTTC
CDR3 protein: CASSLGFRVRGNEQFF

J gene: TRBJ2-3
V gene: TRBV7-9
clone size: NA
D gene: NA
CDR3 DNA: TGTGCCAGCAGCCCGTGGTTGGGAGCCAGCACAGATACGCAGTATTTT
CDR3 protein: CASSPWLGASTDTQYF

J gene: TRBJ2-5
V gene: TRBV5-4
clone size: NA
D gene: NA
CDR3 DNA: TGTGCCAGCAGCTTGGCGCAGGGTGGCATGGAGACCCAGTACTTC
CDR3 protein: CASSLAQGGMETQYF

J gene: TRBJ2-7
V gene: TRBV28
clone size: NA
D gene: TRBD2
CDR3 DNA: TGTGCCAGCAGTTTTGAACTAGCGGGAGGGCCGAGGTCCTACGAGCAGTACTTC
CDR3 protein: CASSFELAGGPRSYEQYF

J gene: TRBJ1-6
V gene: TRBV24-1
clone size: NA
D gene: NA
CDR3 DNA: TGTGCCACCAGTGTCTCGGGAGGGGCGAATTCACCCCTCCACTTT
CDR3 protein: CATSVSGGANSPLHF

J gene: TRBJ2-7
V gene: TRBV7-7
clone size: NA
D gene: NA
CDR3 DNA: TGTGCCAGCAGCTTAGCGATGGAGGGCTCCTACGAGCAGTACTTC
CDR3 protein: CASSLAMEGSYEQYF

J gene: TRBJ2-7
V gene: TRBV5-6
clone size: NA
D gene: TRBD1
CDR3 DNA: TGTGCCAGCAGCCGGACAGGCTCCTACGAGCAGTACTTC
CDR3 protein: CASSRTGSYEQYF

J gene: TRBJ2-7
V gene: TRBV24-1
clone size: NA
D gene: NA
CDR3 DNA: TGTGCCCTCTTTTTTTCCCCGAGGGCGTGGGGTCCCTACGAGCAGTACTTC
CDR3 protein: CALFFSPRAWGPYEQYF

J gene: TRBJ2-7
V gene: TRBV7-2
clone size: NA
D gene: TRBD1
CDR3 DNA: TGTGCCAGCAGTTTTGACAGGGGTAGAACCTACGAGCAGTACTTC
CDR3 protein: CASSFDRGRTYEQYF

J gene: TRBJ2-7
V gene: TRBV5-1
clone size: NA
D gene: NA
CDR3 DNA: TGCGCCAGCAGCTTGGGGGCGGGACCCCGCTACGAGCAGTACTTC
CDR3 protein: CASSLGAGPRYEQYF

J gene: TRBJ2-7
V gene: TRBV11-2
clone size: NA
D gene: TRBD2
CDR3 DNA: TGTGCCAGCAGCTTGGTGGCGGGAGGGATATACGAGCAGTACTTC
CDR3 protein: CASSLVAGGIYEQYF

J gene: TRBJ2-7
V gene: TRBV2
clone size: once
D gene: TRBD1
CDR3 DNA: TGTGCCAGCAGGAGGACAGGAACCTACGAGCAGTACTTC
CDR3 protein: CASRRTGTYEQYF

J gene: TRBJ2-5
V gene: TRBV5-6
clone size: NA
D gene: NA
CDR3 DNA: TGTGCCAGCAGCGGCATGCGGGGGCAACAAGAGACCCAGTACTTC
CDR3 protein: CASSGMRGQQETQYF

J gene: TRBJ2-1
V gene: TRBV3-1/TRBV3-2
clone size: NA
D gene: TRBD1
CDR3 DNA: TGTGCCAGCAGCCGGACAGGGGGCGTGGAGCAGTTCTTC
CDR3 protein: CASSRTGGVEQFF